These 3 T cell receptor beta chains share one sample of origin, sequenced in a study of blood T cell repertoires in COVID-19. Repertoires were generated with immunoSEQ multiplex PCR, while TCRdb's copy carries only in-frame clones and drops some. The top ten clones hold around 8.9% of a sample with approximately 150,000 clones, 85% of them seen once. The sequenced sample consisted of peripheral blood. Every receptor here comes from a woman aged 80 or over with COVID-19, enrolled during active disease.

This chain connects TRBV27 to TRBJ2-5, with 11 nucleotides matching TRBD2. The CDR3 totals 15 residues. J gave up 5 bases and V 6 bases, and 8 bases lay outside the gene matches. Germline V gene lookup returns CDR1 MNHEY and CDR2 SMNVEV (reference sequence). In DNA form, the CDR3 reads TGTGCCAGCAGCCAGCCGGGACTAGCGGTTGAGACCCAGTACTTC. Translated: CASSQPGLAVETQYF.

The V call is TRBV7-2, the J call TRBJ2-1, with 9 bases matching TRBD2. In germline, CDR1 is SGHTA, CDR2 FQGNSA. The CDR3 extends over 16 amino acids. Germline trimming cut 2 bases from V and 8 bases from J; bases unmatched to any gene: 10. CDR3 in DNA: TGTGCCAGCAGCTTATGGCGCGGGAGGGCGATTGATGAGCAGTTCTTC. Translated, it gives CASSLWRGRAIDEQFF.

The chain joins TRBV3-1 (or the pseudogene TRBV3-2) to TRBJ1-6, with D possibly matching TRBD1 (6 bases). The CDR3 spans 13 residues. Trimming cost V 7 bases and J 6 bases, with 10 bases left between them. In germline, CDR1 is LGHDT, CDR2 YNNKEL (reference sequence). This CDR3 reads CASNLQGNSPLHF. The CDR3 DNA reads TGTGCCAGCAACTTACAGGGTAATTCACCCCTCCACTTT.